This T cell receptor beta chain derives from a study of CD8 T cells in Susac syndrome. J lost 10 bases, V lost 5 bases, and 9 bases had no gene match. Germline V gene sequence: CDR1 DFQATT, CDR2 SNEGSKA (reference sequence). The length of the CDR3 is 14 residues. Random hexamers were used to reverse transcribe an amount of roughly 0.5 to 1 ug RNA. One entry per CDR3 protein, called by TCRdb with MiXCR from the immunoSEQ multiplex PCR reads. The sample lists approximately 210,000 distinct CDR3 sequences; roughly 96% were seen once. The sequenced target, TCR beta, came from blood CD8+ and CD4+ T cells. The TCR was taken from a human donor with multiple sclerosis. The source material was CD4+ T cells from PBMCs. The rearrangement joins TRBV20-1 to TRBJ1-6; 9 bases map to TRBD1. As DNA, the CDR3 is TGCAGTGCTCCCCGCCGGACAGGGGTATCACCCCTCCACTTT. The encoded protein is CSAPRRTGVSPLHF.